What follows are 5 T cell receptor beta chains derived from one specimen sequenced in a study of blood T cell repertoires in COVID-19. TCRdb keeps only in-frame clones here, not all; method: immunoSEQ multiplex PCR. The repertoire holds fewer than 200,000 clones, 70% to 85% seen once, with roughly 17% in the top ten. Sequencing input: PBMCs or T cells enriched from blood (not recorded which). Receptors originate from a woman in her forties or fifties who had recovered from COVID-19.

The rearrangement links TRBV10-1 to TRBJ1-3, with D perhaps matching TRBD1 (5 bases). The CDR3 consists of 18 residues. With 3 bases removed from V and 0 bases from J, the gap between germline ends came to 18 bases. Per the germline V gene, CDR1 is WNHNN and CDR2 is SYGVQD (reference sequence). In nucleotides, the CDR3 is TGCGCCAGCAGTGATACTAATCGACAGAGAGACTCTGGAAACACCATATATTTT. It yields the protein CASSDTNRQRDSGNTIYF.

This chain uses TRBV18 with TRBJ2-1, with TRBD2 matching over 8 bases. This CDR3 is built from 15 residues. The germline V gene encodes CDR1 KGHSH and CDR2 LQKENI. V lost 2 bases and J lost 9; bases outside the gene matches: 9. The CDR3 bases are TGTGCCAGCTCACCAGAGCGCGGGAGGTCCCTTGAGCAGTTCTTC. Its translation: CASSPERGRSLEQFF.

This chain links TRBV5-1 with TRBJ1-1; D is possibly TRBD1 (5 bases). The CDR3 is made up of 13 amino acids. V was trimmed by 1 base and J by 6 bases, leaving 10 bases between them. Per the germline V gene, CDR1 is SGHRS and CDR2 is YFSETQ. CDR3 protein: CASSLRRAAEAFF. The CDR3, as DNA: TGCGCCAGCAGCTTGCGCAGGGCGGCTGAAGCTTTCTTT.

The V and J genes are TRBV11-3 and TRBJ2-3; D not certain. The CDR3 extends over 13 amino acids. Between the trimmed V and J ends, which lost 3 bases and 5 bases, there was a span of 9 bases. Per germline, CDR1 SGHNT and CDR2 YENEEA. DNA of the CDR3: TGTGCCAGCAGCTTTACACAGAGAGATACGCAGTATTTT. This sequence encodes CASSFTQRDTQYF.

The rearrangement uses TRBV3-1 (or the pseudogene TRBV3-2) and TRBJ2-1; a possible D gene is TRBD2 (5 bases). The germline V gene has CDR1 LGHDT and CDR2 YNNKEL (reference sequence). The V end was cut by 0 bases, the J end by 5 bases, with 11 bases between. This CDR3 has 15 amino acids. CDR3 nucleotide sequence: TGTGCCAGCAGCCAAGAAGCTAGCCGCCACAATGAGCAGTTCTTC. The encoded protein is CASSQEASRHNEQFF.